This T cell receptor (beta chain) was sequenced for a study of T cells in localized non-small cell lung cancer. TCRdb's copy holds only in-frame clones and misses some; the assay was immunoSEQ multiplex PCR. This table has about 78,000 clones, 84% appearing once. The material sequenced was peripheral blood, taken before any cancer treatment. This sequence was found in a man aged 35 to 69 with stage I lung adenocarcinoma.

This chain's CDR3 is CASGRLDRDLFKYGYTF. CDR3 nucleotide sequence: TGTGCCAGCGGACGTCTGGACAGGGATTTATTTAAGTATGGCTACACCTTC. The rearrangement uses TRBV27 and TRBJ1-2; 8 bases fit TRBD1. V lost 8 bases to trimming and J lost 5 bases; unmatched junction nucleotides: 19. This CDR3 comprises 17 residues. Germline CDR1 MNHEY, CDR2 SMNVEV (reference sequence).